This T cell receptor (beta chain) was captured by sequencing in a study of T-cell reconstitution after alpha-beta-depleted transplantation in children. Molecular barcoding with unique molecular identifiers was used for the TCRbeta library. Each CDR3 protein is one row after TCRdb ran MiXCR on the PCR reads. The table lists some 640,000 distinct CDR3 sequences, over 15% of them singletons. The sample here was PBMCs from the stem cell graft donor, taken from the stem cell graft. This sequence originates from a human donor who donated a stem cell graft to a child with acute myeloid leukemia.

CDR3 protein: CASSLARGHYNEQFF. The CDR3 DNA reads as TGTGCCAGCAGCTTAGCGCGGGGTCACTACAATGAGCAGTTCTTC. The J gene is TRBJ2-1, the V gene TRBV7-8; TRBD2 is a possible D gene (6 bases). Trimming cost V 0 bases and J 3 bases, with 9 bases left between them. The V gene's germline CDR1 is SGHVS and CDR2 FQNEAQ. The CDR3 covers 15 residues. Looking up the rest from reference TRBV7-8 and TRBJ2-1 gives the full variable domain: GAGVSQSPRYKVAKRGQDVALRCDPISGHVSLFWYQQALGQGPEFLTYFQNEAQLDKSGLPSDRFFAERPEGSVSTLKIQRTQQEDSAVYLCASSLARGHYNEQFFGPGTRLTVL.